Below are 27 T cell receptor beta chains sequenced from a single sample in a study of long-term antiretroviral therapy in people with HIV. The run of the v3.0 immunoSEQ assay was at survey level. Clones were read by immunoSEQ multiplex PCR, and TCRdb kept only the in-frame ones, dropping some. The data hold about 19,000 clones, with roughly 86% observed a single time. This specimen consisted of unsorted PBMCs, obtained 0.5 years after starting antiretroviral therapy. The receptors shown here come from a man aged 40-50 years with HIV.

This clone was picked up one time. The chain couples TRBV10-1 to TRBJ2-7; possible D gene TRBD1, 6 bases. Germline lookup yields CDR1 WNHNN and CDR2 SYGVQD (reference sequence). This CDR3 spans 19 amino acids. The V end was cut by 0 bases, the J end by 3 bases, with 24 bases between. In nucleotides, the CDR3 is TGCGCCAGCAGTGAGTCCCCATTCATCCAGGGGCCCCATGACTACGAGCAGTACTTC. It yields the protein CASSESPFIQGPHDYEQYF.

The chain combines TRBV9 with TRBJ2-1; 7 bases align to TRBD2. The germline V gene has CDR1 SGDLS and CDR2 YYNGEE. This CDR3 comprises 12 residues. The ends lost 7 bases at V and 3 bases at J; junction bases unmatched: 1. The CDR3 spells CASGGGYNEQFF. In DNA form, the CDR3 reads TGTGCCAGCGGGGGGGGCTACAATGAGCAGTTCTTC.

The V gene is TRBV19, the J gene TRBJ2-2; maybe TRBD2 (6 bases). This CDR3 is built from 16 residues. The V gene's germline CDR1 is LNHDA and CDR2 SQIVND (reference sequence). The germline V and J ends were trimmed by 9 bases and 1 base, with 18 bases remaining between them. In nucleotides, the CDR3 is TGTGCCAGCACCAAGGGAGGCACAATGAACACCGGGGAGCTGTTTTTT. This sequence encodes CASTKGGTMNTGELFF.

The chain is built from TRBV14 and TRBJ2-5; D possibly corresponds to TRBD1 (5 bases). This CDR3 is 13 amino acids long. Trimming cost V 4 bases and J 7 bases, with 13 bases left between them. Per germline, CDR1 SGHDN and CDR2 FVKESK. The DNA for the CDR3 is TGTGCCAGCAGCCCGACAGCTCCCGGGACCCAGTACTTC. Its protein is CASSPTAPGTQYF.

The V and J genes are TRBV5-4 and TRBJ1-1; the match to TRBD1 covers 8 bases. The CDR3 covers 14 residues. J gave up 0 bases and V 3 bases, and 1 base lay outside the gene matches. In germline, CDR1 is SGHNT, CDR2 YYREEE (reference sequence). The CDR3 spells CASSSGQVNTEAFF. CDR3 bases: TGTGCCAGCAGCTCGGGACAGGTGAACACTGAAGCTTTCTTT. Together with reference TRBV5-4 and TRBJ1-1, the CDR3 gives the full variable domain: ETGVTQSPTHLIKTRGQQVTLRCSSQSGHNTVSWYQQALGQGPQFIFQYYREEENGRGNFPPRFSGLQFPNYSSELNVNALELDDSALYLCASSSGQVNTEAFFGQGTRLTVV.

The CDR3 sequence: CASSDSAGTGLNEQFF. As DNA, the CDR3 is TGTGCCAGCAGTGACTCGGCAGGGACGGGGCTCAATGAGCAGTTCTTC. The chain joins TRBV6-4 to TRBJ2-1; D possibly matches TRBD1 or TRBD2 (5 bases each). Per germline, CDR1 MRHNA and CDR2 SNTAGT. V lost 0 bases and J lost 6, with 15 bases in between. The CDR3 is 16 residues long.

V is TRBV4-1 and J is TRBJ1-3; 8 positions agree with TRBD1. The junction had 6 bases not matched to a gene; V was cut back by 1 base and J by 4 bases. The CDR3 loop spans 16 amino acids. Per the germline V gene, CDR1 is MGHRA and CDR2 is YSYEKL. The CDR3 bases are TGCGCCAGCAGCCAAGTGACAGGGGTCTCCGGAAACACCATATATTTT. It yields the protein CASSQVTGVSGNTIYF.

This clone was observed a handful of times. The gene calls are TRBV27 and TRBJ2-2; tentative D call: TRBD2 (6 bases). CDR3 length: 14 amino acids. Germline V gene data show CDR1 as MNHEY and CDR2 as SMNVEV (reference sequence). V was cut by 5 bases and J by 4 bases, with 11 bases left in between. Here the CDR3 reads CASSTGLSTGELFF. The CDR3 DNA is TGTGCCAGCAGTACGGGACTTTCCACCGGGGAGCTGTTTTTT.

The chain carries TRBV7-9 and TRBJ2-7, with 9 bases identical to TRBD1. Trimming cost V 4 bases and J 5 bases; bases outside gene matches: 9. The CDR3 extends over 15 amino acids. Germline V gene lookup returns CDR1 SEHNR and CDR2 FQNEAQ (reference sequence). CDR3: CASSSPGQGFHEQYF. In DNA, the CDR3 is TGTGCCAGCAGCTCACCGGGACAGGGTTTCCACGAGCAGTACTTC.

V usage is TRBV7-2 and J usage is TRBJ2-7; D is ambiguous. The CDR3 is 14 residues long. Germline lookup yields CDR1 SGHTA and CDR2 FQGNSA. V was clipped by 5 bases and J by 5 bases, with 16 bases between them. CDR3 sequence (DNA): TGTGCCAGCAGCCCGCTCCTGCATGACGACGAGCAGTACTTC. Protein sequence: CASSPLLHDDEQYF.

The V call is TRBV30, the J call TRBJ2-1; D remains unclear. Germline V gene sequence: CDR1 GTSNPN, CDR2 SVGIG (reference sequence). The CDR3 covers 10 residues. Between the trimmed V and J ends, which lost 5 bases and 5 bases, there was a span of 4 bases. The DNA for the CDR3 is TGTGCCTGGGGCAACAATGAGCAGTTCTTC. It yields the protein CAWGNNEQFF.

The rearrangement links TRBV7-9 to TRBJ2-7; TRBD1 matches at 7 bases. The germline V gene encodes CDR1 SEHNR and CDR2 FQNEAQ (reference sequence). The CDR3 extends over 17 amino acids. The V segment lost 0 bases and the J segment 6 bases; nucleotides outside the gene matches: 14. DNA of the CDR3: TGTGCCAGCAGCTTAGCCTCGCACAGGGGCCACGTTGCCGAGCAGTACTTC. The encoded protein is CASSLASHRGHVAEQYF.

The rearrangement joins TRBV6-6 to TRBJ2-6; possibly TRBD1 for D (5 bases). V was cut by 2 bases and J by 3 bases, with 8 bases left in between. There are 15 residues in the CDR3. CDR1 and CDR2 (germline): MNHNY, SVGAGI (reference sequence). The CDR3 DNA reads as TGTGCCAGCAGTTACGGTCAGGGTGGGGCCAACGTCCTGACTTTC. Its translation: CASSYGQGGANVLTF.

The DNA for the CDR3 is TGTGCCAGCGAACCCTGGAGGGATACTGAAGCTTTCTTT. Translating it yields CASEPWRDTEAFF. The V call is TRBV6-1, the J call TRBJ1-1; no clear D gene. The length of the CDR3 is 13 residues. With 8 bases removed from V and 5 bases from J, the gap between germline ends came to 15 bases. Germline lookup yields CDR1 MNHNS and CDR2 SASEGT.

This clone was seen only a few times. The rearrangement joins TRBV30 to TRBJ1-2; D remains unclear. The CDR3 length is 11 residues. Germline-derived CDR1 and CDR2 are GTSNPN and SVGIG (reference sequence). The V end lost 7 bases, the J end lost 8 bases, and 14 bases lay between the germline ends. The CDR3: CASDGPGGYTF. For the CDR3, the DNA is TGTGCCTCGGACGGCCCGGGAGGCTACACCTTC. The full variable domain, completed using reference TRBV30 and TRBJ1-2, is SQTIHQWPATLVQPVGSPLSLECTVEGTSNPNLYWYRQAAGRGLQLLFYSVGIGQISSEVPQNLSASRPQDRQFILSSKKLLLSDSGFYLCASDGPGGYTFGSGTRLTVV.

This rearrangement joins TRBV5-1 to TRBJ1-1; D gene ambiguous. Trimming cost V 0 bases and J 5 bases, with 11 bases left between them. This CDR3 comprises 14 residues. Germline CDR1 is SGHRS and CDR2 is YFSETQ. The CDR3 DNA reads as TGCGCCAGCAGCTTGGAAGGGCAGGTAACTGAAGCTTTCTTT. It codes for CASSLEGQVTEAFF.

The V and J genes are TRBV19 and TRBJ1-5, with TRBD1 as a possible D gene (6 bases). V was trimmed by 6 bases and J by 6 bases, leaving 12 bases between them. This CDR3 contains 13 residues. The germline CDR1 and CDR2 sequences are LNHDA and SQIVND (reference sequence). CDR3 amino acids: CASSGGARQPQHF. The CDR3 DNA reads as TGTGCCAGTAGCGGGGGGGCGCGTCAGCCCCAGCATTTT.

This chain uses TRBV14 with TRBJ2-7, with D possibly TRBD2 on 6 matching bases. Germline CDR1 SGHDN, CDR2 FVKESK. V was shortened by 1 base and J by 4 bases, with 11 bases between the two germline ends. CDR3 size: 14 residues. CDR3 in amino acids: CASSQVPTSYEQYF. CDR3 sequence (DNA): TGTGCCAGCAGCCAAGTCCCGACTAGTTACGAGCAGTACTTC.

V usage is TRBV27 and J usage is TRBJ2-1; D is possibly TRBD2 (6 bases). Between the trimmed V and J ends, which lost 5 bases and 2 bases, there was a span of 7 bases. Per the germline V gene, CDR1 is MNHEY and CDR2 is SMNVEV (reference sequence). The CDR3 runs 13 residues. The DNA for the CDR3 is TGTGCCAGCAGTGGCGGGGCCTACAATGAGCAGTTCTTC. Its protein is CASSGGAYNEQFF.

The gene calls are TRBV14 and TRBJ2-7, with D maybe TRBD2 (7 bases). The germline CDR1 and CDR2 sequences are SGHDN and FVKESK. V was trimmed by 4 bases and J by 5 bases, leaving 15 bases between them. The CDR3 runs to 14 residues. The CDR3 DNA is TGTGCCAGCAGCCGGGGATCCGGGGGGCACGAGCAGTACTTC. Residues: CASSRGSGGHEQYF.

V is TRBV9 and J is TRBJ2-3, with a possible D match to TRBD1 (6 bases). The CDR3 is 16 amino acids. CDR1 is SGDLS, CDR2 YYNGEE, per germline. Trimming stripped 4 bases from V and 0 bases from J, with 15 bases between. The CDR3 sequence is CASSSSPGTSTDTQYF. CDR3 nucleotides: TGTGCCAGCAGCTCTTCCCCCGGGACAAGCACAGATACGCAGTATTTT.

This clone was observed a few times. The chain joins TRBV5-1 to TRBJ1-1; D possibly corresponds to TRBD1 (5 bases). Trimming stripped 3 bases from V and 4 bases from J, with 10 bases between. The CDR3 is 13 residues long. The germline gives CDR1 SGHRS, CDR2 YFSETQ. For the CDR3, the DNA is TGCGCCAGCAGCTGGGGGTCCATCACTGAAGCTTTCTTT. It specifies CASSWGSITEAFF. Based on the CDR3 plus reference TRBV5-1 and TRBJ1-1, the full variable domain is KAGVTQTPRYLIKTRGQQVTLSCSPISGHRSVSWYQQTPGQGLQFLFEYFSETQRNKGNFPGRFSGRQFSNSRSEMNVSTLELGDSALYLCASSWGSITEAFFGQGTRLTVV.

In its sample, this clone was seen once. The chain combines TRBV29-1 with TRBJ2-3; 10 bases match TRBD2. The trim removed 6 bases at V and 6 bases at J, leaving 9 bases unmatched. The CDR3 runs to 14 residues. CDR1 SQVTM and CDR2 ANQGSEA come from the germline V gene. The CDR3 DNA sequence: TGCAGCGTGGATAGCGGGGGGCGTGGGGATACGCAGTATTTT. Translated: CSVDSGGRGDTQYF.

The chain joins TRBV6-5 to TRBJ1-1; D is ambiguous. The CDR3 length is 15 residues. The V gene lost 6 bases and the J gene lost 6 bases, with 20 bases spanning the gap. Germline CDR1 reads MNHEY; CDR2 reads SVGAGI. The CDR3 DNA reads TGTGCCAGCAGATCCGGTCCCCAGGAACCCTCTGAAGCTTTCTTT. Protein: CASRSGPQEPSEAFF.

The rearrangement links TRBV10-3 to TRBJ2-3; 9 nucleotides agree with TRBD1. The J segment lost 2 bases and the V segment lost 7 bases, leaving 7 bases of the junction unmatched. Per the germline V gene, CDR1 is ENHRY and CDR2 is SYGVKD. CDR3 size: 15 residues. This CDR3 is CAIKPGQGNTDTQYF. In DNA form, the CDR3 reads TGTGCCATCAAACCGGGACAGGGCAACACAGATACGCAGTATTTT.

This sequence joins TRBV5-4 and TRBJ2-3, with D hard to call. Germline CDR1 is SGHNT and CDR2 is YYREEE (reference sequence). CDR3 length: 16 residues. The V gene lost 2 bases and the J gene lost 2 bases, with 15 bases spanning the gap. CDR3 DNA sequence: TGTGCCAGCAGCTTAGTACCAGGTGGAGTCACAGATACGCAGTATTTT. It translates to CASSLVPGGVTDTQYF.

This chain joins TRBV5-6 and TRBJ1-1; tentatively, D is TRBD1 (5 bases). CDR1 SGHDT and CDR2 YYEEEE come from the germline V gene. The CDR3 length is 13 residues. V shed 4 bases and J shed 4 bases, with 11 bases lying between them. CDR3 coding DNA: TGTGCCAGCAGCCCCGTAAGGGGCACTGAAGCTTTCTTT. This encodes CASSPVRGTEAFF. The whole variable domain, remainder taken from reference TRBV5-6 and TRBJ1-1, is DAGVTQSPTHLIKTRGQQVTLRCSPKSGHDTVSWYQQALGQGPQFIFQYYEEEERQRGNFPDRFSGHQFPNYSSELNVNALLLGDSALYLCASSPVRGTEAFFGQGTRLTVV.